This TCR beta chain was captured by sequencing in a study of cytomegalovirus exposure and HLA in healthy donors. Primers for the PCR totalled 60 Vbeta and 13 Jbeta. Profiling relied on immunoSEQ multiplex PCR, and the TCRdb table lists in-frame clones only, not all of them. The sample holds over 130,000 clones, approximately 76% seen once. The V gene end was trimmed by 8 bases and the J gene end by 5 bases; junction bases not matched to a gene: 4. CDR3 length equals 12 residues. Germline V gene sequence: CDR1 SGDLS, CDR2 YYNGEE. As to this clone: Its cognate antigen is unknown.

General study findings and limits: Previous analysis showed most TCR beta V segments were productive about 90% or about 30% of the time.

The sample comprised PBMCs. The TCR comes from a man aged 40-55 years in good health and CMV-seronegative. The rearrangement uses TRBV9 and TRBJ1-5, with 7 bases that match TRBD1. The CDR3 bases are TGTGCCAGTGCGGGACAGTATCAGCCCCAGCATTTT. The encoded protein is CASAGQYQPQHF.